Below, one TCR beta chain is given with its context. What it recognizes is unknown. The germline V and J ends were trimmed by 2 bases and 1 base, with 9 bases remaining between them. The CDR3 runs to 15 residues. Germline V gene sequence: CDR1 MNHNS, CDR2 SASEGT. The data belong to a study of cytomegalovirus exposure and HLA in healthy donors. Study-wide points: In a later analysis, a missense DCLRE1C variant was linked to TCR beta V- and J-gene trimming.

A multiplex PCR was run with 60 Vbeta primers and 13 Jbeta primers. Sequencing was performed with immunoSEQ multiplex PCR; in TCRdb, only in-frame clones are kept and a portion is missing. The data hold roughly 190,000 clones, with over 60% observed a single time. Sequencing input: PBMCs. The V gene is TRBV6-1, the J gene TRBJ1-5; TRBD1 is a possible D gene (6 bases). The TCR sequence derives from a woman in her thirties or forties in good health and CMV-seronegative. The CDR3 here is CASSEFGQSNQPQHF. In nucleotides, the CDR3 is TGTGCCAGCAGTGAATTTGGACAGAGCAATCAGCCCCAGCATTTT.